This TCR beta chain was found in a study of T cells in Graves' hyperthyroidism and ophthalmopathy. Study information: Peripheral blood sampling occurred at initial diagnosis, before any treatment. Broader study findings: Most thyroid-expanded clonotypes above 0.001 were also found in blood.

On this clonotype: What it binds is not known.

There are 14 residues in the CDR3. Germline CDR1 is SQVTM and CDR2 is ANQGSEA. V was clipped by 4 bases and J by 9 bases; unmatched bases: 9. Amplification of TCR beta CDR3 regions was performed using RNA transcripts as template. The primer set for the first-round RT-PCR of the TCR CDR3 was HTBI. TCRdb redid the calling of the multiplex PCR reads with MiXCR, one entry per CDR3 protein. Of fewer than 650,000 distinct CDR3 sequences detected, 12% to 15% appear once; the ten largest clones hold 14%. These patients, aged 18 to 65, had recently diagnosed hyperthyroidism lasting under 2 months. Based on clinical symptoms, serum thyroxine and TRAb, thyroid ultrasound and orbital computed tomography, diagnoses were reached.

The sequence was obtained from a woman aged 40-49 years with Graves' hyperthyroidism. This chain links TRBV29-1 with TRBJ2-4, with 10 bases matching TRBD1. The sequencing input was blood. The CDR3 here is CSVVQVGQGGIQYF. The DNA for the CDR3 is TGCAGCGTTGTGCAGGTTGGACAGGGGGGCATTCAGTACTTC.